Below, 27 T cell receptor beta chains from the same sample are listed, as sequenced in a study of TIL therapy for anti-PD-1-resistant metastatic lung cancer (dated by TCRdb to about 2021). In the paper's terms, the time point label means: pre-treatment sample, taken before nivolumab and TIL therapy. Using bias-controlled multiplex PCR with the immunoSEQ v3 hsTCRB kit, the TCR beta CDR3 regions were amplified from genomic DNA. TCRdb provides this immuneACCESS table in a form limited to in-frame rearrangements. Some clones are lacking; in checked studies, under half of them reflect an unresolved V gene, and why the rest are absent is not known. Recorded for this sample are about 60,000 clones; around 90% of them occurred a single time. The ten largest make up roughly 2.6% of the sample. This material consisted of blood, taken at baseline. These receptors were taken from a person aged 25-85 years with non-small cell lung cancer.

The V call is TRBV12-5, the J call TRBJ1-2, with 8 bases matching TRBD1. Germline values: CDR1 LGHNT, CDR2 FRNRAP. This CDR3 region has 14 residues. With V trimmed by 1 base and J by 8 bases, 6 bases remained unmatched. The CDR3 spells CASGLGTGSWGYTF. In DNA form, the CDR3 reads TGTGCTAGTGGTTTGGGGACAGGGAGTTGGGGCTACACCTTC.

The J gene is TRBJ1-5, the V gene TRBV19; D ambiguous. CDR1 and CDR2 (germline): LNHDA, SQIVND (reference sequence). CDR3 length equals 15 residues. Deletions cut 0 bases from V and 7 bases from J, with 13 bases between. CDR3 nucleotides: TGTGCCAGTAGTATAGATAGTTGGTCAGCCCAGCCCCAGCATTTT. The encoded protein is CASSIDSWSAQPQHF.

This clone was detected a few times. The V call is TRBV2, the J call TRBJ1-5, with 7 bases matching TRBD1. Looked up from germline, CDR1 is SNHLY and CDR2 is FYNNEI. This CDR3 is 14 amino acids long. J gave up 7 bases and V 0 bases, and 3 bases lay outside the gene matches. The CDR3 DNA reads as TGTGCCAGCAGTGAAGCCGCAGGGGGACAGCCCCAGCATTTT. Protein sequence: CASSEAAGGQPQHF. The variable domain in full, completed from reference TRBV2 and TRBJ1-5, reads EPEVTQTPSHQVTQMGQEVILRCVPISNHLYFYWYRQILGQKVEFLVSFYNNEISEKSEIFDDQFSVERPDGSNFTLKIRSTKLEDSAMYFCASSEAAGGQPQHFGDGTRLSIL.

V usage is TRBV10-3 and J usage is TRBJ2-3; TRBD2 agrees at 11 bases. Germline assignment: CDR1 ENHRY and CDR2 SYGVKD. V lost 6 bases, J lost 2 bases, and 7 bases stayed unmatched. There are 16 residues in the CDR3. The DNA for the CDR3 is TGTGCCATCAGCTTAACGGGACTAGCGGCCACAGATACGCAGTATTTT. Its protein product is CAISLTGLAATDTQYF.

The chain carries TRBV30 and TRBJ2-1; a possible D gene is TRBD2 (5 bases). V was trimmed by 1 base and J by 10 bases, leaving 14 bases between them. CDR3 length equals 13 residues. Per the germline V gene, CDR1 is GTSNPN and CDR2 is SVGIG (reference sequence). The CDR3 DNA reads as TGTGCCTGGAGTGGTCTGAGGGAAAGGGAGCAGTTCTTC. It codes for CAWSGLREREQFF.

This clone was detected only once. This chain joins TRBV12-3 or TRBV12-4 and TRBJ1-1; 11 bases are a match to TRBD1. The CDR3 has 12 residues. Trimming cost V 8 bases and J 11 bases; bases outside gene matches: 7. The CDR3 sequence is CASGRDRGSAFF. CDR3 bases: TGTGCCAGCGGAAGGGACAGGGGGTCGGCTTTCTTT.

The chain combines TRBV5-6 with TRBJ2-1; D remains ambiguous. This CDR3 has 14 amino acids. The V gene's germline CDR1 is SGHDT and CDR2 YYEEEE. V lost 0 bases to trimming and J lost 2 bases, with 6 bases between them. The CDR3 sequence is CASSLGAAYNEQFF. CDR3 DNA: TGTGCCAGCAGCTTGGGGGCGGCCTACAATGAGCAGTTCTTC.

The J gene is TRBJ1-2, the V gene TRBV6-1; D ambiguous. Deletions cut 2 bases from V and 0 bases from J, with 7 bases between. Germline-derived CDR1 and CDR2 are MNHNS and SASEGT. The CDR3 extends over 14 amino acids. CDR3 bases: TGTGCCAGCAGTGAAAGTAGGTCTAACTATGGCTACACCTTC. The encoded protein is CASSESRSNYGYTF.

The J gene is TRBJ2-7, the V gene TRBV10-1; 10 bases are shared with TRBD2. The CDR3 has 14 amino acids. V dropped 3 bases and J dropped 6; count of bases not matched to a gene: 5. Germline lookup yields CDR1 WNHNN and CDR2 SYGVQD (reference sequence). This chain's CDR3 is CASSESGRAGEQYF. DNA for the CDR3: TGCGCCAGCAGTGAAAGCGGGAGGGCCGGCGAGCAGTACTTC.

This rearrangement joins TRBV6-1 to TRBJ1-6; TRBD1 matches at 9 bases. The CDR3 is 16 residues long. V lost 3 bases, J lost 7 bases, and 7 bases stayed unmatched. Germline V lookup: CDR1 MNHNS, CDR2 SASEGT. The CDR3 DNA sequence: TGTGCCAGCAGTGACGGACAGGGGTCCGGCAATTCACCCCTCCACTTT. Its translation is CASSDGQGSGNSPLHF.

The chain combines TRBV18 with TRBJ2-2, with TRBD1 identical over 8 bases. The CDR3 has 15 residues. CDR1 and CDR2 (germline): KGHSH, LQKENI. V lost 3 bases, J lost 2 bases, and 2 bases stayed unmatched. For the CDR3, the DNA is TGTGCCAGCTCACCGGGACAGGACAACACCGGGGAGCTGTTTTTT. Amino acid sequence: CASSPGQDNTGELFF.

The J gene is TRBJ1-2, the V gene TRBV28, with D perhaps TRBD1 (6 bases). In germline, CDR1 is MDHEN, CDR2 SYDVKM. The CDR3 totals 12 residues. The ends were cut back, 6 bases at V and 4 bases at J, with 9 bases in the middle. The CDR3 nucleotides read TGTGCCAGCAGGGACAGAGGCTATGGCTACACCTTC. As protein: CASRDRGYGYTF.

The V gene is TRBV9, the J gene TRBJ1-3; tentative D call: TRBD1 (6 bases). V was pared by 3 bases and J by 0 bases, with 19 bases between. Germline V gene sequence: CDR1 SGDLS, CDR2 YYNGEE. This CDR3 has 18 amino acids. CDR3 coding DNA: TGTGCCAGCAGCGGTCGGCGAGCCGACAGGAGCTCTGGAAACACCATATATTTT. This translates into CASSGRRADRSSGNTIYF.

This chain connects TRBV28 to TRBJ2-1; D perhaps matches TRBD2 (6 bases). Per germline, CDR1 MDHEN and CDR2 SYDVKM. Trimming removed 3 bases at V and 10 bases at J, with 13 bases between. This CDR3 is 13 amino acids long. The CDR3 DNA follows: TGTGCCAGCAGTTTGACTCGGGGGTGGGAGCAGTTCTTC. Its translation is CASSLTRGWEQFF.

This clone was seen a few times. The chain is built from TRBV15 and TRBJ1-2, with D perhaps TRBD1 (5 bases). This CDR3 has 13 amino acids. Looked up from germline, CDR1 is LNHNV and CDR2 is YYDKDF (reference sequence). With 3 bases removed from V and 4 bases from J, the gap between germline ends came to 9 bases. CDR3 loop: CATSSRQFYGYTF. CDR3 sequence (DNA): TGTGCCACCAGCAGCCGACAGTTCTATGGCTACACCTTC.

V and J are TRBV19 and TRBJ1-6, with D possibly matching TRBD1 (6 bases). Germline loops: CDR1 LNHDA, CDR2 SQIVND (reference sequence). The V end lost 7 bases, the J end lost 8 bases, and 18 bases lay between the germline ends. The CDR3 spans 15 residues. The CDR3 DNA is TGTGCCAGTACCCTTAGCTCCAGGGGCGATTCACCCCTCCACTTT. Translated: CASTLSSRGDSPLHF.

The chain has TRBV21-1 and TRBJ1-2. TRBV21-1 is a recognized pseudogene. The CDR3 length is 11 residues. CDR3 sequence: CASSENYGYTF. The CDR3 DNA is TGTGCCAGCAGCGAGAACTATGGCTACACCTTC.

The chain has TRBV27 and TRBJ2-3; D gene unclear. The germline CDR1 and CDR2 sequences are MNHEY and SMNVEV (reference sequence). Trimming pared 7 bases from V and 0 bases from J, leaving 14 bases between. The CDR3 is 15 residues long. CDR3 coding DNA: TGTGCCAGCAACACCATCAGACCTAGCACAGATACGCAGTATTTT. Translation: CASNTIRPSTDTQYF.

The rearrangement joins TRBV6-1 to TRBJ1-2; D remains ambiguous. This CDR3 has 14 residues. CDR1 is MNHNS, CDR2 SASEGT, per germline. V gave up 3 bases and J gave up 5 bases, with 13 bases separating them. The CDR3 protein is CASSDPRGPYGYTF. The DNA of the CDR3 is TGTGCCAGCAGTGATCCTCGGGGTCCTTATGGCTACACCTTC.

The V gene is TRBV27, the J gene TRBJ1-1; a possible D gene is TRBD1 (5 bases). Germline V gene data show CDR1 as MNHEY and CDR2 as SMNVEV (reference sequence). The CDR3 runs 15 residues. V lost 5 bases and J lost 5, with 18 bases in between. CDR3 nucleotides: TGTGCCAGCAGTAACTCGGGGGTATTAGCGACTGAAGCTTTCTTT. Protein sequence: CASSNSGVLATEAFF.

The chain carries TRBV27 and TRBJ2-6; D not certain. Trimming shortened V by 6 bases and J by 1 base, and 10 bases separated the two germline ends. Germline values: CDR1 MNHEY, CDR2 SMNVEV (reference sequence). CDR3 length: 15 amino acids. In nucleotides, the CDR3 is TGTGCCAGCAGCGCTCTGGGTTCTGGGGCCAACGTCCTGACTTTC. Protein: CASSALGSGANVLTF.

The rearrangement uses TRBV6-5 and TRBJ2-1; D unclear. The CDR3 totals 14 residues. Trimming stripped 6 bases from V and 6 bases from J, with 15 bases between. Germline assignment: CDR1 MNHEY and CDR2 SVGAGI. CDR3 protein: CASSYAYKLNEQFF. CDR3 nucleotide sequence: TGTGCCAGCAGCTATGCGTACAAACTCAATGAGCAGTTCTTC.

The chain combines TRBV3-1 (or the pseudogene TRBV3-2) with TRBJ2-7; TRBD1 aligns across 7 bases. V shed 2 bases and J 6 bases; nucleotides not matched to a gene: 4. Germline lookup yields CDR1 LGHDT and CDR2 YNNKEL (reference sequence). The CDR3 sequence is 13 residues long. DNA of the CDR3: TGTGCCAGCAGCCAACTAACAGGGGCCGAGCAGTACTTC. It is translated as CASSQLTGAEQYF.

CDR3 bases: TGTGCTAGTGGTTTGGTAGCAGGGAACACTGAAGCTTTCTTT. It codes for CASGLVAGNTEAFF. The chain is built from TRBV12-5 and TRBJ1-1; no firm D call. Per germline, CDR1 LGHNT and CDR2 FRNRAP. The V and J ends lost 0 bases and 1 base respectively, with 6 bases between them. The length of the CDR3 is 14 residues.

The chain recombines TRBV7-3 with TRBJ2-3, with D perhaps TRBD1 or TRBD2 (5 bases each). Trimming cost V 3 bases and J 0 bases, with 7 bases left between them. The CDR3 is made up of 14 amino acids. From germline, CDR1 is SGHTA and CDR2 FQGTGA. Here the CDR3 DNA reads TGTGCCAGCAGCTTCGGGGCTAGCACAGATACGCAGTATTTT. This translates into CASSFGASTDTQYF.

The chain couples TRBV9 to TRBJ2-3, with TRBD1 matching over 7 bases. CDR1 and CDR2 from the germline V gene are SGDLS and YYNGEE. V trimming: 2 bases; J trimming: 12 bases; junction bases outside the gene matches: 9. The CDR3 is made up of 13 amino acids. CDR3 region: CASSVTGVGDQYF. Here the CDR3 DNA reads TGTGCCAGCAGCGTTACAGGGGTCGGGGACCAGTATTTT.

The rearrangement uses TRBV6-5 and TRBJ2-2, with unresolved D. This CDR3 is 12 amino acids long. V was shortened by 7 bases and J by 9 bases, with 12 bases between the two germline ends. Germline V gives CDR1 MNHEY, CDR2 SVGAGI. This chain's CDR3 is CASTGPSRELFF. CDR3 DNA sequence: TGTGCCAGCACTGGACCCTCGCGGGAGCTGTTTTTT.